This T cell receptor beta chain was documented in a study of T cell responses to AZD1222 COVID-19 vaccine. Study details: Analysis merged second doses at about 4 or about 12 weeks. Notes on the study in general: Among AZD1222 vaccinees, only 5 to 7 were seropositive at baseline. Most donors were white British and more were female, and clonal diversity was possibly underestimated. Receipt of two AZD1222 doses was followed by a rise in Spike-specific TCR breadth and depth.

Produced via immunoSEQ multiplex PCR; TCRdb's table is partial and in-frame only. In the table there are some 150,000 clones, roughly 94% of which are singletons. Details on this clone: Its antigen is as yet unknown.

V was trimmed by 0 bases and J by 1 base, leaving 16 bases between them. There are 17 residues in the CDR3. CDR1 is SGDLS, CDR2 YYNGEE, per germline. The sequence was collected from an adult in good health. The specimen was peripheral blood, collected on day 0 of AZD1222 vaccination. The chain carries TRBV9 and TRBJ1-1, with a tentative D call TRBD1 (5 bases). DNA of the CDR3: TGTGCCAGCAGCGTAGGTTCAGGGATAATGGGGAACACTGAAGCTTTCTTT. Translation gives CASSVGSGIMGNTEAFF.